One sample yielded the 12 T cell receptor beta chains listed below, sequenced in a study of regulatory T cells in long-lasting Graves disease. Construction of the TCR beta libraries employed iRepertoire HTBI primers in conjunction with Arm-PCR of CDR3 regions. MiXCR, run by TCRdb on the multiplex PCR reads, gives a single entry per CDR3 protein. The sample contains about 300,000 distinct CDR3 sequences, roughly a fifth of which appear only once. Time point meaning: persistent/refractory GD, antithyroid drugs over 5 years with positive TRAb. PBMCs were the source of the RNA used for TCR sequencing. Sequencing used peripheral blood mononuclear cells (PBMCs), obtained when the disease was refractory, from a patient treated with antithyroid drugs. The receptors were gathered from a female donor with Graves disease.

This rearrangement joins TRBV6-1 to TRBJ2-6; TRBD1 agrees at 8 bases. The CDR3 extends over 18 amino acids. With V trimmed by 6 bases and J by 4 bases, 14 bases remained unmatched. Germline CDR1 and CDR2: MNHNS and SASEGT. The CDR3: CASRETGVNRLGANVLTF. CDR3 DNA sequence: TGTGCCAGCAGGGAGACAGGGGTCAATCGGCTCGGGGCCAACGTCCTGACTTTC.

This clonotype was detected many times. The V and J genes are TRBV18 and TRBJ1-1, with unresolved D. Trimming stripped 2 bases from V and 7 bases from J, with 8 bases between. The length of the CDR3 is 12 residues. The germline V gene encodes CDR1 KGHSH and CDR2 LQKENI. CDR3 sequence reads: CASSPSGIEAFF. CDR3 coding DNA: TGTGCCAGCTCACCAAGCGGAATTGAAGCTTTCTTT. Looking up the rest from reference TRBV18 and TRBJ1-1 gives the full variable domain: NAGVMQNPRHLVRRRGQEARLRCSPMKGHSHVYWYRQLPEEGLKFMVYLQKENIIDESGMPKERFSAEFPKEGPSILRIQQVVRGDSAAYFCASSPSGIEAFFGQGTRLTVV.

The chain employs TRBV20-1 and TRBJ2-7; 7 nucleotides align to TRBD2. V shed 1 base and J 0 bases; nucleotides not matched to a gene: 6. CDR1 and CDR2 (germline): DFQATT, SNEGSKA (reference sequence). The CDR3 sequence is 15 residues long. CDR3 region: CSARVGAGDSYEQYF. CDR3 DNA sequence: TGCAGTGCTAGAGTTGGCGCGGGGGACTCCTACGAGCAGTACTTC.

In its sample, this clonotype was seen many times. The V call is TRBV30, the J call TRBJ2-7; D remains unclear. Trimming cost V 2 bases and J 4 bases, with 15 bases left between them. This CDR3 contains 14 residues. The germline gives CDR1 GTSNPN, CDR2 SVGIG (reference sequence). CDR3 DNA sequence: TGTGCCTGGAGTCCTGACTTTCCCCCTTACGAGCAGTACTTC. It yields the protein CAWSPDFPPYEQYF.

This sequence joins TRBV20-1 and TRBJ1-5; perhaps TRBD1 as D (5 bases). V gave up 3 bases and J gave up 5 bases, with 14 bases separating them. Germline V lookup: CDR1 DFQATT, CDR2 SNEGSKA (reference sequence). This CDR3 comprises 14 residues. CDR3 nucleotide sequence: TGCAGTGCTAGGAGGGCGGGGGTGGATCAGCCCCAGCATTTT. The encoded protein is CSARRAGVDQPQHF.

The chain combines TRBV29-1 with TRBJ1-5; D unclear. The V end lost 4 bases, the J end lost 6 bases, and 13 bases lay between the germline ends. In germline, CDR1 is SQVTM, CDR2 ANQGSEA. The CDR3 has 13 amino acids. The CDR3, as DNA: TGCAGCGTTGCAGACTCCCCGTGTCAGCCCCAGCATTTT. Translating it yields CSVADSPCQPQHF.

This clonotype was counted at least ten times. The V gene is TRBV7-2, the J gene TRBJ2-7; 7 bases are shared with TRBD2. The CDR3 is made up of 17 amino acids. CDR1 and CDR2 from the germline V gene are SGHTA and FQGNSA. V was clipped by 2 bases and J by 4 bases; unmatched bases: 14. CDR3 DNA sequence: TGTGCCAGCAGCTTAAGGACCTACGTGGGAGGGCCATACGAGCAGTACTTC. Protein sequence: CASSLRTYVGGPYEQYF.

This clonotype was detected many times. In nucleotides, the CDR3 is TGTGCCAGCAGCTTATTTAGTAGCGGCCCCTCCTACGAGCAGTACTTC. It codes for CASSLFSSGPSYEQYF. The V call is TRBV7-2, the J call TRBJ2-7, with D tentatively TRBD2 (6 bases). V lost 2 bases and J lost 0, with 14 bases in between. CDR3 length: 16 residues. CDR1 and CDR2 (germline): SGHTA, FQGNSA.

Details on this clonotype: The junction differs from germline at one of its ends, possibly a read error. This chain connects TRBV5-1 to TRBJ2-2; the D is unclear. There are 14 residues in the CDR3. Germline V lookup: CDR1 SGHRS, CDR2 YFSETQ. This CDR3 reads CASGFRLNTGELFF. The CDR3 region has the DNA TGCGCCAGCGGCTTCCGGCTGAACACCGGGGAGCTGTTTTTT.

The sample holds many counts of this clonotype. The chain has TRBV6-5 and TRBJ1-2, with D unclear. The CDR3 is made up of 15 amino acids. Germline V lookup: CDR1 MNHEY, CDR2 SVGAGI. V lost 4 bases to trimming and J lost 3 bases, with 15 bases between them. The CDR3: CASSLRGRPYYGYTF. CDR3 nucleotide sequence: TGTGCCAGCAGTTTACGAGGGCGTCCCTACTATGGCTACACCTTC.

V and J are TRBV27 and TRBJ2-7; D gene unclear. This CDR3 contains 11 residues. CDR1 and CDR2 (germline): MNHEY, SMNVEV (reference sequence). The V end lost 6 bases, the J end lost 9 bases, and 12 bases lay between the germline ends. CDR3 loop: CASSSPGGQYF. The CDR3 DNA reads TGTGCCAGCAGCTCACCCGGTGGGCAGTACTTC.

V is TRBV7-2 and J is TRBJ2-7; D is unresolved. The germline gives CDR1 SGHTA, CDR2 FQGNSA. V lost 1 base and J lost 0, with 13 bases in between. There are 16 residues in the CDR3. The CDR3 spells CASSLDNPLVSYEQYF. The CDR3, as DNA: TGTGCCAGCAGCTTAGATAACCCCCTAGTCTCCTACGAGCAGTACTTC.